This T cell receptor beta chain is from a study of OX40 agonist ivuxolimab in advanced cancers. The CDR3 consists of 16 residues. V lost 7 bases and J lost 0, with 16 bases in between. CDR1 MNHNY and CDR2 SVGAGI come from the germline V gene (reference sequence). Study-wide results and caveats: Among the nonresponders, some also had low normalized T-cell clonal expansion. The work left the antigen specificity of expanded peripheral T cells undetermined. The CD4+ and CD8+ T cells in the blood had expanded clonally by week 6 at 0.1 to 3.0 mg/kg.

Blood got drawn at baseline, again on cycle 4 day 1, and then on cycle 7 day 1. Turning to this clone: What it recognizes is unknown.

Data came from immunoSEQ multiplex PCR; TCRdb stores just in-frame clones and leaves some out. The table includes 95,000 to 150,000 clones, roughly nine tenths detected once. The chain joins TRBV6-6 to TRBJ1-5; D is unresolved. The starting material was CD4+ or CD8+ T cells sorted from blood, obtained in a trial of the OX40 agonist ivuxolimab. The clonotype was recovered from an adult with an advanced solid tumor such as melanoma, head and neck, liver or kidney cancer. In nucleotides, the CDR3 is TGTGCCAGCATAGCCCGGGCAGGTAATAGCAATCAGCCCCAGCATTTT. It encodes CASIARAGNSNQPQHF.